This T cell receptor beta chain appears in the sequencing data of a study of cytomegalovirus exposure and HLA in healthy donors. The wider study: The study placed 70% to 90% of its approximately 400 genotyped donors in the Caucasian-associated ancestry cluster. Notes on the study in general: TCR beta sequences reportedly predicted most subjects' HLA-A and HLA-B alleles accurately. TCR beta V- and J-gene trimming, according to a later analysis, was linked to a missense DCLRE1C variant.

It was with 60 Vbeta and 13 Jbeta primers that the PCR ran. Produced via immunoSEQ multiplex PCR; TCRdb's table is partial and in-frame only. The sample yields about 190,000 clones, about 69% seen once. The V gene's germline CDR1 is SGHTA and CDR2 FQGTGA. The V end was cut by 5 bases, the J end by 1 base, with 7 bases between. This CDR3 is 13 amino acids long. Note on this clone: Antigen specificity is unknown.

V is TRBV7-3 and J is TRBJ2-3; D ambiguous. The receptor was derived from a man aged 30-40 years in good health and CMV-seropositive. Material for sequencing was PBMCs. For the CDR3, the DNA is TGTGCCAGCAGCCCGCAGGGCACAGATACGCAGTATTTT. Translation gives CASSPQGTDTQYF.